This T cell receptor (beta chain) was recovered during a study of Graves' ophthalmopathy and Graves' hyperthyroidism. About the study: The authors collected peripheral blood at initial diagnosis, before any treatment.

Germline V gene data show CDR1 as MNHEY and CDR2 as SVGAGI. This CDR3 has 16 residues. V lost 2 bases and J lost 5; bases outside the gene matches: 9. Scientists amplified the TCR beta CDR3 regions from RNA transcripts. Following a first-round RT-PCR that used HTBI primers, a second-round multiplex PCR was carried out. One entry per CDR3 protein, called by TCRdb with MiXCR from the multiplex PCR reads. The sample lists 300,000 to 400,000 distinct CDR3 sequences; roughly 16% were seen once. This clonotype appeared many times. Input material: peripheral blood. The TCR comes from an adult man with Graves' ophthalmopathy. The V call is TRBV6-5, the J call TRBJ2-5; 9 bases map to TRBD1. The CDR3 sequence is CASSYAGQGTRETQYF. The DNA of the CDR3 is TGTGCCAGCAGTTACGCAGGACAGGGGACTCGGGAGACCCAGTACTTC.